The rows below give T cell receptor beta chains drawn from one sample of a study of T cells in Graves' hyperthyroidism and ophthalmopathy. TCRdb passed the multiplex PCR reads through MiXCR, listing each CDR3 protein once. The repertoire has under 750,000 distinct CDR3 sequences, under 20% of them found once; the top ten carry 16%. The material sequenced was blood. Source of these receptors: a woman in her forties or fifties with Graves' hyperthyroidism that later progressed to Graves' ophthalmopathy. Each CDR3 is given with its conserved first and last residue. The D gene is left open where the match is weak. Not every row has a clone size; where given, it reads once, few, many or a size class.

j_call v_call clone_size d_call cdr3_aa cdr3_nt
TRBJ1-3 TRBV19 few - CASSMEDGVRNTIYF TGTGCCAGTAGTATGGAGGACGGGGTCCGAAACACCATATATTTT
TRBJ2-3 TRBV20-1 few TRBD2 CSASWAGGGPDTQYF TGCAGTGCTAGTTGGGCGGGGGGTGGGCCAGATACGCAGTATTTT
TRBJ2-7 TRBV19 - TRBD1 CASSIGQGERSYEQYF TGTGCCAGTAGTATTGGACAGGGGGAGAGGAGCTACGAGCAGTACTTC
TRBJ1-1 TRBV12-3/TRBV12-4 many - CASTRDRTTEAFF TGTGCCAGCACTCGGGACCGGACTACTGAAGCTTTCTTT
TRBJ1-2 TRBV10-1 few - CASSEYREVGYTF TGCGCCAGCAGTGAGTACCGGGAGGTTGGCTACACCTTC
TRBJ2-3 TRBV6-1 - TRBD2 CASSSFSGGAGTQYF TGTGCCAGCAGTTCCTTTAGCGGGGGGGCGGGTACGCAGTATTTT
TRBJ2-3 TRBV6-2/TRBV6-3 - TRBD2 CASSYSTSSAGDTDTQYF TGTGCCAGCAGTTACTCTACCTCATCAGCGGGGGACACAGATACGCAGTATTTT
TRBJ2-1 TRBV6-1 many - CASTGGTYYNEQFF TGTGCCAGCACTGGAGGGACTTACTACAATGAGCAGTTCTTC
TRBJ1-2 TRBV19 few - CASNPGTLNYGYTF TGTGCCAGTAATCCCGGGACACTTAACTATGGCTACACCTTC
TRBJ2-1 TRBV27 - - CAAGRQGGGEQSF TGTGCCGCCGGCCGGCAGGGGGGCGGTGAGCAGTCCTTC
TRBJ2-3 TRBV13 many TRBD2 CASTRGGTRPSTDTQYF TGTGCCAGCACCCGGGGGGGGACTAGACCTAGCACAGATACGCAGTATTTT
TRBJ2-2 TRBV10-3 - TRBD1 CAIGEGQANTGELFF TGTGCCATCGGCGAGGGACAGGCGAACACCGGGGAGCTGTTTTTT
TRBJ2-2 TRBV3-1 - TRBD2 CASSHSGGNTGELFF TGCGCCAGCAGCCACAGCGGGGGGAACACCGGGGAGCTGTTTTTT
TRBJ2-2 TRBV5-1 few TRBD1 CASSLGTGVNTGELFF TGCGCCAGCAGCTTGGGGACAGGGGTCAACACCGGGGAGCTGTTTTTT
TRBJ2-1 TRBV7-9 few - CASRHIQRSSYNEQFF TGTGCCAGCAGACACATACAGCGTAGCTCCTACAATGAGCAGTTCTTC
TRBJ2-6 TRBV11-2 few TRBD1 CASSPGGGTEGGGANVLTF TGTGCCAGCAGCCCAGGGGGCGGGACAGAGGGAGGTGGGGCCAACGTCCTGACTTTC
TRBJ2-7 TRBV12-3/TRBV12-4 many TRBD1 CASRVRQGAGEQYF TGTGCCAGCAGGGTGCGACAGGGGGCAGGCGAGCAGTACTTC
TRBJ2-5 TRBV29-1 few TRBD1 CSVDSSGTVIRGETQYF TGCAGCGTTGATTCCTCCGGGACAGTGATTAGAGGGGAGACCCAGTACTTC
TRBJ1-3 TRBV7-2 few - CASSFRSGNTIYF TGTGCCAGCAGCTTCAGATCTGGAAACACCATATATTTT
TRBJ2-1 TRBV20-1 - - CSAGSDNEQFF TGCAGTGCTGGAAGTGACAATGAGCAGTTCTTC
TRBJ2-1 TRBV13 many - CASSSDSNGTWGEQFF TGTGCCAGCAGCTCCGACAGTAACGGGACGTGGGGTGAGCAGTTCTTC
TRBJ2-7 TRBV5-1 - TRBD2 CASSLTGGANYEQYF TGCGCCAGCAGCTTGACCGGGGGGGCCAACTACGAGCAGTACTTC
TRBJ1-1 TRBV10-3 few TRBD1 CAISEVVDRGNTEAFF TGTGCCATCAGTGAGGTTGTGGACAGGGGAAACACTGAAGCTTTCTTT
TRBJ2-2 TRBV9 few TRBD1 CASSVTGTVFTGELFF TGTGCCAGCAGCGTTACCGGGACAGTTTTCACCGGGGAGCTGTTTTTT
TRBJ2-1 TRBV2 many - CASLSTALSSYNEQFF TGTGCCAGCCTAAGCACGGCGTTAAGCTCCTACAATGAGCAGTTCTTC
TRBJ2-2 TRBV10-1 - TRBD1 CASSEEQGAGAGELFF TGCGCCAGCAGTGAGGAACAGGGGGCTGGCGCCGGGGAGCTGTTTTTT